These 25 T cell receptor beta chains share one sample of origin, sequenced in a study of T cell responses to AZD1222 COVID-19 vaccine. Here immunoSEQ multiplex PCR was the method, and the copy in TCRdb shows in-frame clones only, minus some. The sample lists about 120,000 clones, about nine tenths occurring once. Sequencing was performed on peripheral blood, taken 28 days after the second AZD1222 dose. Receptors originate from an adult who received the AZD1222 COVID-19 vaccine.

The chain's CDR3 is CASSPGPRGTATNEKLFF. As DNA, the CDR3 is TGTGCCAGCTCACCAGGGCCTCGGGGCACTGCAACTAATGAAAAACTGTTTTTT. The chain employs TRBV18 and TRBJ1-4; maybe TRBD1 (5 bases). CDR3 length equals 18 residues. Germline lookup yields CDR1 KGHSH and CDR2 LQKENI. V gave up 2 bases and J gave up 0 bases, with 16 bases separating them.

The V and J genes are TRBV3-1 (or the pseudogene TRBV3-2) and TRBJ1-1, with D uncertain. The V end lost 4 bases, the J end lost 10 bases, and 19 bases lay between the germline ends. Germline loops: CDR1 LGHDT, CDR2 YNNKEL (reference sequence). This CDR3 has 14 amino acids. CDR3 DNA: TGTGCCAGCAGCCCGAGAGGGAGTGTCGTCGCAGCTTTCTTT. It specifies CASSPRGSVVAAFF.

V gene TRBV2 combines with J gene TRBJ1-2; D uncertain. Trimming shortened V by 5 bases and J by 2 bases, and 9 bases separated the two germline ends. In germline, CDR1 is SNHLY, CDR2 FYNNEI. The CDR3 contains 13 residues. The CDR3 region is CASSRLVNYGYTF. The CDR3 region has the DNA TGTGCCAGCAGTCGCCTGGTAAACTATGGCTACACCTTC. Full variable domain (rest looked up from reference TRBV2 and TRBJ1-2): EPEVTQTPSHQVTQMGQEVILRCVPISNHLYFYWYRQILGQKVEFLVSFYNNEISEKSEIFDDQFSVERPDGSNFTLKIRSTKLEDSAMYFCASSRLVNYGYTFGSGTRLTVV.

The chain recombines TRBV6-6 with TRBJ2-3, with 8 bases matching TRBD2. The germline V gene encodes CDR1 MNHNY and CDR2 SVGAGI (reference sequence). Germline trimming cut 2 bases from V and 5 bases from J; bases unmatched to any gene: 9. The CDR3 consists of 16 residues. The CDR3 nucleotides read TGTGCCAGCAGTTACGGCGCTAGCGGGTTGGGAGATACGCAGTATTTT. Amino acids: CASSYGASGLGDTQYF.

The genes are TRBV6-5 and TRBJ2-5; D could derive from TRBD1 or TRBD2 (5 bases each). CDR1 MNHEY and CDR2 SVGAGI come from the germline V gene. The CDR3 totals 15 residues. V was pared by 7 bases and J by 5 bases, with 20 bases between. CDR3 residues: CASIDPRGPGETQYF. The CDR3 DNA reads as TGTGCCAGCATCGACCCTCGAGGGCCAGGGGAGACCCAGTACTTC.

The chain couples TRBV7-8 to TRBJ2-5; D remains ambiguous. The length of the CDR3 is 15 residues. Germline V lookup: CDR1 SGHVS, CDR2 FQNEAQ. Trimming pared 5 bases from V and 2 bases from J, leaving 15 bases between. In DNA, the CDR3 is TGTGCCAGCAGCAACCAGGATGGGCCACAAGAGACCCAGTACTTC. Its translation: CASSNQDGPQETQYF.

The chain recombines TRBV18 with TRBJ2-3, with TRBD1 identical over 7 bases. Germline V gene sequence: CDR1 KGHSH, CDR2 LQKENI. The CDR3 runs to 15 residues. The J segment lost 2 bases and the V segment lost 3 bases, leaving 5 bases of the junction unmatched. The DNA of the CDR3 is TGTGCCAGCTCACCTTACAGGGGCCTCACAGATACGCAGTATTTT. This gives the protein CASSPYRGLTDTQYF.

The chain recombines TRBV5-1 with TRBJ1-2; D not resolved. V shed 0 bases and J shed 4 bases, with 13 bases lying between them. The CDR3 is 15 amino acids. Per the germline V gene, CDR1 is SGHRS and CDR2 is YFSETQ. CDR3 sequence (DNA): TGCGCCAGCAGCTTGGACGGACGGACCGTCTATGGCTACACCTTC. This translates into CASSLDGRTVYGYTF.

The chain recombines TRBV19 with TRBJ2-3; TRBD1 agrees at 7 bases. The CDR3 consists of 15 residues. Per the germline V gene, CDR1 is LNHDA and CDR2 is SQIVND (reference sequence). The trim removed 7 bases at V and 1 base at J, leaving 8 bases unmatched. The CDR3 nucleotides are TGTGCCAGTAATCAAGGGGGCAAGCGCACAGATACGCAGTATTTT. Protein: CASNQGGKRTDTQYF.

Notes on this clone: The junction shows a germline mismatch at one end, possibly a read error. The genes are TRBV7-7 and TRBJ1-1; 7 nucleotides line up with TRBD1. Germline V gives CDR1 SSHAT, CDR2 FNYEAQ (reference sequence). The CDR3 totals 13 residues. The CDR3 coding sequence is TGTGCTAGCAGTCAGGACAGGACCACTGAAGCTTTCTTT. Translation: CASSQDRTTEAFF.

CDR3 region: CASRMTGRGADTQYF. The CDR3 coding sequence is TGTGCCAGCAGGATGACAGGGCGAGGGGCAGATACGCAGTATTTT. The chain uses TRBV21-1 and TRBJ2-3; TRBD1 is taken as the D call from the table, unchecked against the DNA. TRBV21-1 is termed a pseudogene. The CDR3 is 15 amino acids.

This CDR3 is CASSPAPGQGNGYTF. The CDR3, as DNA: TGTGCCAGCTCACCTGCACCGGGACAGGGAAATGGCTACACCTTC. The genes are TRBV18 and TRBJ1-2; 9 bases agree with TRBD1. There are 15 residues in the CDR3. Trimming at V came to 3 bases and at J to 6 bases, leaving 8 bases not matched to a gene. Germline V gene lookup returns CDR1 KGHSH and CDR2 LQKENI.

The chain carries TRBV5-1 and TRBJ1-1; D gene uncertain. This CDR3 is 16 amino acids long. The germline V and J ends were trimmed by 5 bases and 1 base, with 18 bases remaining between them. Germline assignment: CDR1 SGHRS and CDR2 YFSETQ. CDR3 nucleotides: TGCGCCAGCAGGAAGGAAGCGAATATAGGGAACACTGAAGCTTTCTTT. As protein: CASRKEANIGNTEAFF.

The V call is TRBV7-3, the J call TRBJ2-3, with a possible D match to TRBD1 (6 bases). The ends were cut back, 1 base at V and 2 bases at J, with 13 bases in the middle. The CDR3 consists of 16 residues. Germline CDR1 reads SGHTA; CDR2 reads FQGTGA. The CDR3 DNA is TGTGCCAGCAGCTTAATGCCCTTGGGGGCCACAGATACGCAGTATTTT. This codes for CASSLMPLGATDTQYF. The entire variable domain, with the rest obtained from reference TRBV7-3 and TRBJ2-3, is as follows: GAGVSQTPSNKVTEKGKYVELRCDPISGHTALYWYRQSLGQGPEFLIYFQGTGAADDSGLPNDRFFAVRPEGSVSTLKIQRTERGDSAVYLCASSLMPLGATDTQYFGPGTRLTVL.

The chain has TRBV4-3 and TRBJ1-1; D call uncertain. Germline CDR1 is LGHNA and CDR2 is YSLEER. This CDR3 has 15 residues. Trimming took 0 bases from V and 8 from J, leaving 16 bases between them. The CDR3 region is CASSQDRTGGREAFF. In nucleotides, the CDR3 is TGCGCCAGCAGCCAAGACAGGACGGGCGGGAGGGAAGCTTTCTTT.

This clone was seen at least ten times. The chain couples TRBV4-1 to TRBJ2-7, with D possibly being TRBD1 (6 bases). The ends were cut back, 4 bases at V and 1 base at J, with 11 bases in the middle. The CDR3 has 14 amino acids. Germline V gene data show CDR1 as MGHRA and CDR2 as YSYEKL. DNA for the CDR3: TGCGCCAGCAGCCCCGGGACAACTTCCTACGAGCAGTACTTC. Translated, it gives CASSPGTTSYEQYF.

This chain uses TRBV3-1 (or the pseudogene TRBV3-2) with TRBJ2-1; TRBD2 matches at 7 bases. CDR3 length: 15 amino acids. The germline gives CDR1 LGHDT, CDR2 YNNKEL (reference sequence). The ends lost 3 bases at V and 5 bases at J; junction bases unmatched: 7. CDR3 bases: TGTGCCAGCAGCCACCGGGCTAGCGGCCACAATGAGCAGTTCTTC. It codes for CASSHRASGHNEQFF.

The J gene is TRBJ1-5, the V gene TRBV27, with TRBD1 identical over 9 bases. CDR1 and CDR2 from the germline V gene are MNHEY and SMNVEV (reference sequence). V shed 2 bases and J 7 bases; nucleotides not matched to a gene: 9. The CDR3 is made up of 16 amino acids. The CDR3 loop is CASSLLGQGIAQPQHF. CDR3 DNA: TGTGCCAGCAGTTTACTAGGACAGGGGATCGCACAGCCCCAGCATTTT.

The chain uses TRBV30 and TRBJ1-4; D may be TRBD1 (5 bases). In germline, CDR1 is GTSNPN, CDR2 SVGIG (reference sequence). This CDR3 spans 17 amino acids. Trimming left V 1 base short and J 8 bases short, with 23 bases between. CDR3 loop: CAWSGRDYGSSEEKLFF. CDR3 in DNA: TGTGCCTGGAGTGGCCGGGACTACGGCTCGTCGGAGGAAAAACTGTTTTTT.

This sequence joins TRBV28 and TRBJ2-7; D assignment may be TRBD1 or TRBD2 (6 bases each). Germline V CDR1 and CDR2: MDHEN, SYDVKM. Trimming shortened V by 3 bases and J by 2 bases, and 11 bases separated the two germline ends. The CDR3 covers 14 residues. CDR3 loop: CASSFIRGPYEQYF. The DNA of the CDR3 is TGTGCCAGCAGTTTCATTCGGGGGCCCTACGAGCAGTACTTC.

The chain has TRBV11-2 and TRBJ2-7, with D perhaps given as TRBD1 or TRBD2 (6 bases each). Trimming cost V 0 bases and J 2 bases, with 8 bases left between them. Germline CDR1 and CDR2: SGHAT and FQNNGV. CDR3 length: 14 residues. DNA of the CDR3: TGTGCCAGCAGCTTAGATCGGGGGCCCTACGAGCAGTACTTC. Its translation: CASSLDRGPYEQYF.

The chain has TRBV28 and TRBJ1-5; D perhaps matches TRBD1 (6 bases). Looked up from germline, CDR1 is MDHEN and CDR2 is SYDVKM. Trimming removed 8 bases at V and 4 bases at J, with 15 bases between. The length of the CDR3 is 14 residues. CDR3 DNA sequence: TGTGCCAGCCTAGGGGGAACAGGGAATCAGCCCCAGCATTTT. Translation: CASLGGTGNQPQHF.

The chain combines TRBV25-1 with TRBJ1-6, with D perhaps TRBD1 (5 bases). The CDR3 loop spans 14 amino acids. From germline, CDR1 is MGHDK and CDR2 SYGVNS. The V gene lost 6 bases and the J gene lost 1 base, with 7 bases spanning the gap. CDR3 sequence reads: CASSGGSYNSPLHF. In DNA, the CDR3 is TGTGCCAGCAGCGGGGGTTCCTATAATTCACCCCTCCACTTT.

The chain joins TRBV5-8 to TRBJ1-1; D not resolved. The germline V and J ends were trimmed by 4 bases and 7 bases, with 17 bases remaining between them. Per germline, CDR1 SGHTS and CDR2 YDEGEE. The CDR3 has 14 amino acids. In nucleotides, the CDR3 is TGTGCCAGCAGCGGGAGGGTCGGAGCTATTGAAGCTTTCTTT. Translating gives CASSGRVGAIEAFF.

The V call is TRBV6-5, the J call TRBJ1-2; 11 nucleotides line up with TRBD1. Germline CDR1 reads MNHEY; CDR2 reads SVGAGI. This CDR3 spans 13 amino acids. V lost 6 bases, J lost 7 bases, and 4 bases stayed unmatched. The CDR3 sequence is CASRRTGGGGYTF. In DNA, the CDR3 is TGTGCCAGCAGGCGGACAGGGGGCGGTGGCTACACCTTC.